This T cell receptor (beta chain) was recorded in a study of cytomegalovirus exposure and HLA in healthy donors. Donors counted as nominally healthy when sampled, yet unrecorded immune exposures were likely. PCR primers comprised 60 Vbeta and 13 Jbeta primers. Measured with immunoSEQ multiplex PCR; TCRdb has only the in-frame clones, and not every one. This table has roughly 190,000 clones, about 70% appearing once. Sequencing was performed on PBMCs. This receptor was taken from a young woman in good health and CMV-seronegative.

CDR3 region: CASSEALRTGAYGYTF. As DNA, the CDR3 is TGTGCCAGCAGTGAAGCCTTAAGGACAGGGGCCTATGGCTACACCTTC. V gene TRBV6-1 combines with J gene TRBJ1-2; 9 nucleotides match TRBD1. The CDR3 covers 16 residues. With V trimmed by 0 bases and J by 4 bases, 6 bases remained unmatched. Germline CDR1 and CDR2: MNHNS and SASEGT.